This T cell receptor (beta chain) is drawn from a study of T-cell reconstitution after alpha-beta-depleted transplantation in children. Construction of the TCRbeta library involved unique molecular identifiers. Each CDR3 protein is one row after TCRdb ran MiXCR on the PCR reads. The sample lists some 500,000 distinct CDR3 sequences, 30% to 35% occurring once. In this sample, this clonotype turned up a few times. The V end was cut by 5 bases, the J end by 8 bases, with 7 bases between. The CDR3 is 10 residues long. Germline values: CDR1 DFQATT, CDR2 SNEGSKA (reference sequence). The sequenced sample was PBMCs from the stem cell graft donor, obtained from the stem cell graft. The J gene is TRBJ2-1, the V gene TRBV20-1, with D perhaps matching TRBD1 or TRBD2 (5 bases each). The sequence came from a human donor who donated a stem cell graft to a child with aplastic anemia. CDR3 amino acids: CSAGTYEQFF. In DNA form, the CDR3 reads TGCAGTGCTGGGACGTATGAGCAGTTCTTC.